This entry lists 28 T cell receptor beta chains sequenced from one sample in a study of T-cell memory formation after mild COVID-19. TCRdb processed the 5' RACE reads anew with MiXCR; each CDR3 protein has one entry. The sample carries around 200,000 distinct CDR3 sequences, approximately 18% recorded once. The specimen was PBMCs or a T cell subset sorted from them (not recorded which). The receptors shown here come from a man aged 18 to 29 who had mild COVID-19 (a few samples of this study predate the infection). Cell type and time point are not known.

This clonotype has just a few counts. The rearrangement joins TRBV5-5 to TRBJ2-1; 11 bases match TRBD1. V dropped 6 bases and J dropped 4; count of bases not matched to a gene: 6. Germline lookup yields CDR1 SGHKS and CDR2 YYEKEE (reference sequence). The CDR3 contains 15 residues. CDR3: CASTLGQGAYNEQFF. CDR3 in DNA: TGTGCCAGCACCCTCGGACAGGGGGCTTACAATGAGCAGTTCTTC.

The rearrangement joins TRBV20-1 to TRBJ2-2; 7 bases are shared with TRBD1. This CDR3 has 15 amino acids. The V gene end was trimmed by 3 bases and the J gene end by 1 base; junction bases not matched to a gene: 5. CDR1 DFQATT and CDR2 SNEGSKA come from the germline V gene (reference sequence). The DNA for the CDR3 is TGCAGTGCTAGGAAAGGGGGCCTGAACACCGGGGAGCTGTTTTTT. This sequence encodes CSARKGGLNTGELFF.

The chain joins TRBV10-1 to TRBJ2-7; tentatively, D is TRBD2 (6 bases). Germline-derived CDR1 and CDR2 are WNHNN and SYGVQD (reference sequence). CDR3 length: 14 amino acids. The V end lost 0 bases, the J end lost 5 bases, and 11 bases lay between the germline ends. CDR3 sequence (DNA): TGCGCCAGCAGTGAGTCGAATTGGAGGGACGAGCAGTACTTC. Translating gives CASSESNWRDEQYF.

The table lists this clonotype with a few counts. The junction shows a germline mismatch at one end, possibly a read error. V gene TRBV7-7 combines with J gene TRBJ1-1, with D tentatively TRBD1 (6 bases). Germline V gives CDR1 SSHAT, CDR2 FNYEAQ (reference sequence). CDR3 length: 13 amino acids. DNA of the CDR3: TGTGCTAGCAGCCGACAGGAGAACACTGAAGCTTTCTTT. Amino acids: CASSRQENTEAFF.

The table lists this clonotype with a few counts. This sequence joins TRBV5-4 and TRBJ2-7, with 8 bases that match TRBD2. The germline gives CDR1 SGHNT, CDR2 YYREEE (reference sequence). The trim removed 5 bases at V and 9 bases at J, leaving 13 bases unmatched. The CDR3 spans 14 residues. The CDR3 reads CASRSGSGVSAQYF. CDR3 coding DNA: TGTGCCAGCAGGAGCGGTAGCGGGGTGTCGGCGCAGTACTTC.

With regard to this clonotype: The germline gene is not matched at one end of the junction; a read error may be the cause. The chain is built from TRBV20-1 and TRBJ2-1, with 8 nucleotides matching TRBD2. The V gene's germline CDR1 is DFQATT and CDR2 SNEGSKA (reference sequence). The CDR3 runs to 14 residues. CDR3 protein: CSARESSGVQPQFF. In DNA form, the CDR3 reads TGCAGTGCGAGAGAGAGTAGCGGGGTTCAGCCGCAGTTCTTC.

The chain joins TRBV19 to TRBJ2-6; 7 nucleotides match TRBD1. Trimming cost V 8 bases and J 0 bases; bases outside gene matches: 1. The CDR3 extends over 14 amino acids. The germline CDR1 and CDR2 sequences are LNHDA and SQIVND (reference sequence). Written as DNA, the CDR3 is TGTGCCAGTGACAGGGACTCTGGGGCCAACGTCCTGACTTTC. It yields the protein CASDRDSGANVLTF.

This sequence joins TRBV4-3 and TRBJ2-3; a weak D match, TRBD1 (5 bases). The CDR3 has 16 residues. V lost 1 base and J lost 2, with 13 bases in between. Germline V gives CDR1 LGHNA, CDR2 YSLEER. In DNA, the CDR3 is TGCGCCAGCAGCCAAGGCGAAGGGGTAGCCACAGATACGCAGTATTTT. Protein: CASSQGEGVATDTQYF.

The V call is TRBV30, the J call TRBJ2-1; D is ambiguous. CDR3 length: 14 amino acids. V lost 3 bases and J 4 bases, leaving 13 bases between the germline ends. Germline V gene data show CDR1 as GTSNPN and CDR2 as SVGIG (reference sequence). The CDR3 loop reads CAWSRGQTYNEQFF. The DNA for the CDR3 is TGTGCCTGGAGCCGTGGGCAGACTTACAATGAGCAGTTCTTC.

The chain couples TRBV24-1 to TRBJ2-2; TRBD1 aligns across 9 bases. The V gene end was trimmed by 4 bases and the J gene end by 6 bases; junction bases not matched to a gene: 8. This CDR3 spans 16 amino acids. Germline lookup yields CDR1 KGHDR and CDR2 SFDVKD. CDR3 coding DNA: TGTGCCACCAGTGACGAAGGACAGGGGAGCCCCGGGGAGCTGTTTTTT. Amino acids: CATSDEGQGSPGELFF.

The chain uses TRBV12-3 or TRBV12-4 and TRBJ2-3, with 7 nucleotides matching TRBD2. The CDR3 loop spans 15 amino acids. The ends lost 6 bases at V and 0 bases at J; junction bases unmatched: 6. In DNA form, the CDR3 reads TGTGCCAGCAGCCGCGGGGGAGCTAGCACAGATACGCAGTATTTT. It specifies CASSRGGASTDTQYF.

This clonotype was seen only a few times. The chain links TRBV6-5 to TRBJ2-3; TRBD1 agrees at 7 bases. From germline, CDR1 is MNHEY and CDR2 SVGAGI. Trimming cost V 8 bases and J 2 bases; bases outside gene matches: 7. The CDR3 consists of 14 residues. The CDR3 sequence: CASSTQGDTDTQYF. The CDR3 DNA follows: TGTGCCAGCTCAACGCAGGGGGACACAGATACGCAGTATTTT.

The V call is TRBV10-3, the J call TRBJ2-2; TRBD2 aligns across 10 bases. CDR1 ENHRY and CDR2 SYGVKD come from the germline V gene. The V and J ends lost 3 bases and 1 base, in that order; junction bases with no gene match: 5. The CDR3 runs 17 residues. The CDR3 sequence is CAISETLAGGNTGELFF. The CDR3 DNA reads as TGTGCCATCAGTGAAACCTTAGCGGGGGGGAACACCGGGGAGCTGTTTTTT.

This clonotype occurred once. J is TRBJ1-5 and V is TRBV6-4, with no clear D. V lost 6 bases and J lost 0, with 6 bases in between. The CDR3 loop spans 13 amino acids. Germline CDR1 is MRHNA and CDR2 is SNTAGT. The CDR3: CASSEGSNQPQHF. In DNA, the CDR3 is TGTGCCAGCAGCGAGGGTAGCAATCAGCCCCAGCATTTT.

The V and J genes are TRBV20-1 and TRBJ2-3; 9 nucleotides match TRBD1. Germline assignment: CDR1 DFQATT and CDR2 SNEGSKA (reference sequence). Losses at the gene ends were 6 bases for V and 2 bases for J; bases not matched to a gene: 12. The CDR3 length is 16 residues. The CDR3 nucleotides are TGCAGTGCGAGGAAACAGGGGGCAGGGCCCACAGATACGCAGTATTTT. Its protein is CSARKQGAGPTDTQYF.

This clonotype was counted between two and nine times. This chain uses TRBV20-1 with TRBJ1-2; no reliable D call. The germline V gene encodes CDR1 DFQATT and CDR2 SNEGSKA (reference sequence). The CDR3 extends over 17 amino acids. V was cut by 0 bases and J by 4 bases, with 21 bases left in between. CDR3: CSARESGGSRSGYGYTF. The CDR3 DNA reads TGCAGTGCTAGAGAGTCTGGCGGATCGCGGAGCGGCTATGGCTACACCTTC.

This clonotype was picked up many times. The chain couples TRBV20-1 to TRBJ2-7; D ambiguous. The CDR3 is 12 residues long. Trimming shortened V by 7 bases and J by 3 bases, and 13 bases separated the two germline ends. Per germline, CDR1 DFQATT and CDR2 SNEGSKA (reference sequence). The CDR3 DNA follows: TGCAGTGTGGAGACACGGAACTACGAGCAGTACTTC. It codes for CSVETRNYEQYF.

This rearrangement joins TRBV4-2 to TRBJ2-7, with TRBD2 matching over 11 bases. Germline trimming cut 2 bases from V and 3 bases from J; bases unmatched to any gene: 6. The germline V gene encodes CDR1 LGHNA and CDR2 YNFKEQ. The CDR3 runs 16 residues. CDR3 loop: CASSQLAGGGYYEQYF. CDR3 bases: TGTGCCAGCAGCCAACTAGCGGGGGGCGGCTACTACGAGCAGTACTTC.

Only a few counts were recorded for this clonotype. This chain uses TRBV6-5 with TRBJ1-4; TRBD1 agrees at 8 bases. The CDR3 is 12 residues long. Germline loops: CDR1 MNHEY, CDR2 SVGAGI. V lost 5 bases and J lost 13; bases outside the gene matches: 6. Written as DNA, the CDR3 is TGTGCCAGCAGTCTACAGGGGGGACGACTGTTTTTT. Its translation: CASSLQGGRLFF.

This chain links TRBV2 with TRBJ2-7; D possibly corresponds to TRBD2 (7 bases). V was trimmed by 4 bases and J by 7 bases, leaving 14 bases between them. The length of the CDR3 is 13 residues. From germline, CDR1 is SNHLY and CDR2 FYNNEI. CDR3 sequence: CASSVERGAEQYF. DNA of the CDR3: TGTGCCAGCAGTGTCGAACGGGGGGCTGAGCAGTACTTC.

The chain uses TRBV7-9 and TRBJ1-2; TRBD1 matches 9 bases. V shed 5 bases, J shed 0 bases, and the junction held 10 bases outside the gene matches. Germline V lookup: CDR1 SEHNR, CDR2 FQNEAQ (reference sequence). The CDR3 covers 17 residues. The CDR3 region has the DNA TGTGCCAGCAGCCTTCGGGACAGGGCTTTAGCTAACTATGGCTACACCTTC. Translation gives CASSLRDRALANYGYTF.

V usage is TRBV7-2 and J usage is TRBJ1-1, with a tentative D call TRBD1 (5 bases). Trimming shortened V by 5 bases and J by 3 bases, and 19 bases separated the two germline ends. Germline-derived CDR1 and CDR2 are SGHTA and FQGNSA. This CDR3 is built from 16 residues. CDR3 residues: CASSPRPYLGDTEAFF. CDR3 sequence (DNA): TGTGCCAGCAGCCCAAGGCCCTACTTGGGGGACACTGAAGCTTTCTTT.

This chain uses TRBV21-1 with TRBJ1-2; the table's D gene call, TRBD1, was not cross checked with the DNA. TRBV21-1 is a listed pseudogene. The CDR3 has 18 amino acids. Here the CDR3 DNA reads TGTGCCAGCAATACCCCGGGACAGCTTGGCAGGGTGAACTATGGCTACACCTTC. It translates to CASNTPGQLGRVNYGYTF.

CDR3 DNA: TGCGCCAGCAGCTTGGGGGCGGTGACTAATGAAAAACTGTTTTTT. Translating gives CASSLGAVTNEKLFF. The V call is TRBV5-1, the J call TRBJ1-4; D is undetermined. V was cut by 0 bases and J by 2 bases, with 8 bases left in between. The V gene's germline CDR1 is SGHRS and CDR2 YFSETQ. This CDR3 is 15 amino acids long.

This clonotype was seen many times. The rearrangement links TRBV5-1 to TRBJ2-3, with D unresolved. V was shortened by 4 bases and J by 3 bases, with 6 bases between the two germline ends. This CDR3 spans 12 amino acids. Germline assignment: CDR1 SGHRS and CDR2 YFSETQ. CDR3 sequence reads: CASSLETDTQYF. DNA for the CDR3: TGCGCCAGCAGCCTCGAAACAGATACGCAGTATTTT.

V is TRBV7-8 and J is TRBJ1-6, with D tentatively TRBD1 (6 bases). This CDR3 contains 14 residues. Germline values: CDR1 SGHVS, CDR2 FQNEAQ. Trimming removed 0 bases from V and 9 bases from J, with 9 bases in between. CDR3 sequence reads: CASSLASGVSPLHF. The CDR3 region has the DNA TGTGCCAGCAGCTTAGCCTCAGGGGTTTCACCCCTCCACTTT.

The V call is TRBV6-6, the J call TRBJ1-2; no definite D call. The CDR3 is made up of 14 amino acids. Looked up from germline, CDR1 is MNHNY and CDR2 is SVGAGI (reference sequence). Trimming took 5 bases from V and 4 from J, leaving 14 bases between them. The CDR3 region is CASSLTGQFYGYTF. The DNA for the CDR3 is TGTGCCAGCAGTCTCACCGGGCAGTTCTATGGCTACACCTTC.

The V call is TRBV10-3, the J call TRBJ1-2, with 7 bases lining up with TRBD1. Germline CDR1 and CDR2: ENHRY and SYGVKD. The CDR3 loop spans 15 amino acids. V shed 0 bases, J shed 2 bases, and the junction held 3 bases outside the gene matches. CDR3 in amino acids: CAISESGRGNYGYTF. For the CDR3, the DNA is TGTGCCATCAGTGAGTCAGGCAGGGGGAACTATGGCTACACCTTC.